The present T cell receptor beta chain was sequenced within a study of Ad26.COV2.S vaccination and SARS-CoV-2 variants. Sequenced by immunoSEQ multiplex PCR; TCRdb stores in-frame clones only, minus some. The sample has about 280,000 clones; about 89% are singletons. This CDR3 has 18 residues. Germline V gene data show CDR1 as KGHSH and CDR2 as LQKENI. The V gene lost 2 bases and the J gene lost 0 bases, with 14 bases spanning the gap. Documented treatment: around 19 received Ad26.COV2.S at low or high dose, single or two shots; 5 received placebo; per-sample allocation not given. Vaccine and placebo recipients were sampled on day 63 after the first injection.

The clonotype was recovered from a person aged 18-60 years who received the Ad26.COV2.S COVID-19 vaccine or a placebo. The rearrangement links TRBV18 to TRBJ2-6, with D possibly TRBD1 on 6 matching bases. The material was peripheral blood, obtained in a trial of Ad26.COV2.S vaccine versus placebo. CDR3 residues: CASSPSQGESSGANVLTF. The CDR3 region has the DNA TGTGCCAGCTCACCATCACAGGGAGAAAGCTCTGGGGCCAACGTCCTGACTTTC.